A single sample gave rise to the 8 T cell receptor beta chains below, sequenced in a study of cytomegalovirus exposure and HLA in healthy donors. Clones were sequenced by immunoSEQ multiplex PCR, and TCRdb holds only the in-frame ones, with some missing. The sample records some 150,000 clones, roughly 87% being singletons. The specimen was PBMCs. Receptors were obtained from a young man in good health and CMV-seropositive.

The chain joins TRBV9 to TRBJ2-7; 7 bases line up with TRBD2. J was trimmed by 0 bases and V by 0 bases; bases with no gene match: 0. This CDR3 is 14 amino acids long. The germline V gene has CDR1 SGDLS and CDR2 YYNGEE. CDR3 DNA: TGTGCCAGCAGCGTAGGCGGGAGCTCCTACGAGCAGTACTTC. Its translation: CASSVGGSSYEQYF.

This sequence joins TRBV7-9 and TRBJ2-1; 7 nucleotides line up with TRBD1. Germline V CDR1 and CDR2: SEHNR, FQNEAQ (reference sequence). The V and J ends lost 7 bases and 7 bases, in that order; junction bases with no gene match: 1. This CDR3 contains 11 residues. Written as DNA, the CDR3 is TGTGCCAGCATACAGGGGAATGAGCAGTTCTTC. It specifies CASIQGNEQFF.

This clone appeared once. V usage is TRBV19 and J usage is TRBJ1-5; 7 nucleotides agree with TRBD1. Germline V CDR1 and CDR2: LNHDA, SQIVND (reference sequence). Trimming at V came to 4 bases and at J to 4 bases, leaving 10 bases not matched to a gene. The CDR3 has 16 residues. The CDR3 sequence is CASSKVWRGPNQPQHF. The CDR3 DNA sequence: TGTGCCAGTAGTAAGGTTTGGAGGGGGCCAAATCAGCCCCAGCATTTT.

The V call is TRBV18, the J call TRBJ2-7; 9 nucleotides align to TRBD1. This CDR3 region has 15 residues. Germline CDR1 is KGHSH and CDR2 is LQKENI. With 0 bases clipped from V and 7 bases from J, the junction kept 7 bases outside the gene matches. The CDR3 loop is CASSPPTGGPFEQYF. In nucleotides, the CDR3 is TGTGCCAGCTCACCACCGACAGGGGGACCCTTTGAGCAGTACTTC.

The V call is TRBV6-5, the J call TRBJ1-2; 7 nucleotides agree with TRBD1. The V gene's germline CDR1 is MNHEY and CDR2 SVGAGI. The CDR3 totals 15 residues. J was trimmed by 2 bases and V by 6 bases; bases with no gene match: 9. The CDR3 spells CASSHRGLINYGYTF. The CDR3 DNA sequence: TGTGCCAGCAGCCACAGGGGATTAATCAACTATGGCTACACCTTC.

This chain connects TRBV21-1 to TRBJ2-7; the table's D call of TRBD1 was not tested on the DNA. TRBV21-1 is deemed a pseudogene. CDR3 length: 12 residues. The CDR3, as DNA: TGTGCCAGCAGCAAGGCCACCTACGAGCAGTACTTC. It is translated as CASSKATYEQYF.

In DNA, the CDR3 is TGTGCCAGCAGCCTTGAAGGACTAGCCGTAAGTAATGAGCAGTTCTTC. Amino acids: CASSLEGLAVSNEQFF. The rearrangement joins TRBV6-6 to TRBJ2-1; 8 nucleotides align to TRBD2. The CDR3 runs 16 residues. In germline, CDR1 is MNHNY, CDR2 SVGAGI (reference sequence). After removal of 6 bases from V and 7 bases from J, the junction contained 14 bases not matched to a gene.

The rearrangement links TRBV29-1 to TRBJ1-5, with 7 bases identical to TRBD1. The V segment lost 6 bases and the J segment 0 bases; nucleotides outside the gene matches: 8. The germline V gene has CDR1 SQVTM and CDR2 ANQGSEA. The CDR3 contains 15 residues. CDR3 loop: CSVAETGFSNQPQHF. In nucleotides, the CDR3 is TGCAGCGTAGCAGAGACAGGGTTTAGCAATCAGCCCCAGCATTTT.